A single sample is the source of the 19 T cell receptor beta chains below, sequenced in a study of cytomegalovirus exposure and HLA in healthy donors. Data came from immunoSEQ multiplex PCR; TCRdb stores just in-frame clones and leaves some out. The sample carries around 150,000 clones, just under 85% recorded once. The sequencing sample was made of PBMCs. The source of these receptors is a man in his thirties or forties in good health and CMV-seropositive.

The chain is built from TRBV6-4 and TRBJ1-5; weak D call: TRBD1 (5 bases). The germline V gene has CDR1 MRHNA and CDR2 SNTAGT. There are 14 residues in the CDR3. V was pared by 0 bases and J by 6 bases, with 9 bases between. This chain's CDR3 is CASSDSPGRQPQHF. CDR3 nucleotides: TGTGCCAGCAGTGACTCTCCAGGGCGTCAGCCCCAGCATTTT.

The CDR3 DNA sequence: TGTGCCAGCAGCGTAGCTTTCGCAGACGAGCAGTACTTC. This encodes CASSVAFADEQYF. V is TRBV9 and J is TRBJ2-7, with unresolved D. The CDR3 sequence is 13 residues long. Germline CDR1 and CDR2: SGDLS and YYNGEE. Trimming took 0 bases from V and 5 from J, leaving 9 bases between them.

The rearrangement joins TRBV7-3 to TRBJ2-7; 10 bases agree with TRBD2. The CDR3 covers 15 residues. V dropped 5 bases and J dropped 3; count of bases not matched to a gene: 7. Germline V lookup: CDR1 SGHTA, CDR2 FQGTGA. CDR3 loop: CASSQGLADYYEQYF. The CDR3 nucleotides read TGTGCCAGCAGCCAAGGACTAGCGGACTACTACGAGCAGTACTTC.

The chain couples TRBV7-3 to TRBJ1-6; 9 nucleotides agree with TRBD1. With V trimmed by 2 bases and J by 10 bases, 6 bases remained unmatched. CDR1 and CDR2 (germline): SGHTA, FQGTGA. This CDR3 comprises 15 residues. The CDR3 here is CASSLAGQGRSPLHF. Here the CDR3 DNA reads TGTGCCAGCAGCTTAGCCGGACAGGGGAGATCACCCCTCCACTTT.

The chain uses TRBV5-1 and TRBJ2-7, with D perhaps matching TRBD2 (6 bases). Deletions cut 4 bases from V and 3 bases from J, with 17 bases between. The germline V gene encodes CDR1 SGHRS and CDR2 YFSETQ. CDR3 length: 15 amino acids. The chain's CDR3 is CASSLGEVEGYEQYF. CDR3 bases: TGCGCCAGCAGCCTGGGGGAGGTCGAGGGCTACGAGCAGTACTTC.

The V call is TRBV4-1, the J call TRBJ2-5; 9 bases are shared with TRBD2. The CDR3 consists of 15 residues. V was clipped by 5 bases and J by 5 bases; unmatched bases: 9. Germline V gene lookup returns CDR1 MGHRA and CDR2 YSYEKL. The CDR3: CASSDSSGVAETQYF. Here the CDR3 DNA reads TGCGCCAGCAGCGATTCTAGCGGGGTAGCGGAGACCCAGTACTTC.

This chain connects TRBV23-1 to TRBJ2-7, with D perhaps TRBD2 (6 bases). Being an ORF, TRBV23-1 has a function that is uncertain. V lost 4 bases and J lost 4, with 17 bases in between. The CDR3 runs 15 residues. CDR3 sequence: CASSLRRDSRYEQYF. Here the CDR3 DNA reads TGCGCCAGCAGTCTGCGAAGGGACTCAAGATACGAGCAGTACTTC.

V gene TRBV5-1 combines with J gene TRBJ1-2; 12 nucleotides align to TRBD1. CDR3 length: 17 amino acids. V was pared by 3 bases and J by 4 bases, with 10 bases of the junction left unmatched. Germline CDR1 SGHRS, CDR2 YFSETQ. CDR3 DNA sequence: TGCGCCAGCAGCTCAGGTGGGACAGGGGGCGCGATCTATGGCTACACCTTC. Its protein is CASSSGGTGGAIYGYTF.

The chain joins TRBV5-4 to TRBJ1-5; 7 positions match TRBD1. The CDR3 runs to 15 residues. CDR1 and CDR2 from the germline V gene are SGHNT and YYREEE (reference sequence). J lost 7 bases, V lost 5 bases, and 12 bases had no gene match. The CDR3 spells CASRFGRGLHQPQHF. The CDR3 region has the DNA TGTGCCAGCAGGTTTGGTAGGGGGCTTCACCAGCCCCAGCATTTT.

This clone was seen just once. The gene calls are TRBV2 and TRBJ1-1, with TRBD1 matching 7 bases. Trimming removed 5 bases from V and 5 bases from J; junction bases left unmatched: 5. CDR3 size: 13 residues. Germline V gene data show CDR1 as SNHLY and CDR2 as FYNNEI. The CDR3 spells CASSQGGNTEAFF. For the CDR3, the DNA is TGTGCCAGCAGTCAGGGGGGAAATACTGAAGCTTTCTTT.

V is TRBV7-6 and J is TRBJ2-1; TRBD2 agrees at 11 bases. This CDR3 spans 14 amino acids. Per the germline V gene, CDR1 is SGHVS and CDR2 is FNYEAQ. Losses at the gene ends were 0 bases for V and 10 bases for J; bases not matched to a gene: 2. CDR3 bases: TGTGCCAGCAGCTTAGCGGGACTAGCGGCAGAGCAGTTCTTC. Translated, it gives CASSLAGLAAEQFF.

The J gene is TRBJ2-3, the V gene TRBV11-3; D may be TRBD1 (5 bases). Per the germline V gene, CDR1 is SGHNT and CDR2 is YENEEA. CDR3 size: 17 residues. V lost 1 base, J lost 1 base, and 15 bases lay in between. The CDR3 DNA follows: TGTGCCAGCAGCTTAGGTCTAGGGGCTGGGCGCACAGATACGCAGTATTTT. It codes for CASSLGLGAGRTDTQYF.

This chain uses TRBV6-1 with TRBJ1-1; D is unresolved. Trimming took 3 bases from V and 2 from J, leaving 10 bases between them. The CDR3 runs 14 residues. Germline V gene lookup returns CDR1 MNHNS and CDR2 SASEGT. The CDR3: CASSDPGFNTEAFF. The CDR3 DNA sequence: TGTGCCAGCAGTGATCCCGGTTTCAACACTGAAGCTTTCTTT.

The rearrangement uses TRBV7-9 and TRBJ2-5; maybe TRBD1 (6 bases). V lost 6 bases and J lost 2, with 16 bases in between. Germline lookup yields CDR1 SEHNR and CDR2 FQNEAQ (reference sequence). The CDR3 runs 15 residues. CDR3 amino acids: CASSPQRTVQETQYF. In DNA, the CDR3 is TGTGCCAGCAGTCCTCAGAGGACAGTTCAAGAGACCCAGTACTTC.

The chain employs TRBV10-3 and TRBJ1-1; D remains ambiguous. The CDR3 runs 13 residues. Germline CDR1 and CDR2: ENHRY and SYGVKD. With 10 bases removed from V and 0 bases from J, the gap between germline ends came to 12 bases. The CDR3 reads CASGEGVNTEAFF. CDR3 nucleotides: TGTGCCAGCGGGGAGGGAGTGAACACTGAAGCTTTCTTT.

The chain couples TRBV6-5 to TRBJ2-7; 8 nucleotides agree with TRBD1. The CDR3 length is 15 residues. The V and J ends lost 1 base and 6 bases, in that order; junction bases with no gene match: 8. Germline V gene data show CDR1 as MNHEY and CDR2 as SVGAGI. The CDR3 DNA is TGTGCCAGCAGTTACTTGACAGGGGCCCCAGGCGAGCAGTACTTC. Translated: CASSYLTGAPGEQYF.

The CDR3 DNA is TGTGCCAGCAGCTTAGGACTGGGCTACGAGCAGTACTTC. It translates to CASSLGLGYEQYF. The chain combines TRBV11-2 with TRBJ2-7; no definite D call. This CDR3 spans 13 amino acids. Germline V gene sequence: CDR1 SGHAT, CDR2 FQNNGV. The V end lost 1 base, the J end lost 3 bases, and 7 bases lay between the germline ends. The full variable domain, with the rest looked up from reference TRBV11-2 and TRBJ2-7, is EAGVAQSPRYKIIEKRQSVAFWCNPISGHATLYWYQQILGQGPKLLIQFQNNGVVDDSQLPKDRFSAERLKGVDSTLKIQPAKLEDSAVYLCASSLGLGYEQYFGPGTRLTVT.

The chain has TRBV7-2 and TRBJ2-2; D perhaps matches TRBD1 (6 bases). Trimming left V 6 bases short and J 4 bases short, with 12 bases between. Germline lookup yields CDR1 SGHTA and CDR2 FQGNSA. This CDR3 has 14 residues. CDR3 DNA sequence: TGTGCCAGCAGGTTCCAGGGGAGCACCGGGGAGCTGTTTTTT. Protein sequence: CASRFQGSTGELFF.

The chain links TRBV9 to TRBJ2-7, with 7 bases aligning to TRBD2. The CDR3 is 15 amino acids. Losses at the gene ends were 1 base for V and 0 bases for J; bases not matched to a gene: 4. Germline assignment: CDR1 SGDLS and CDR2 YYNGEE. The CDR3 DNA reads TGTGCCAGCAGCGTAAGCCGGGACTACTCCTACGAGCAGTACTTC. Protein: CASSVSRDYSYEQYF. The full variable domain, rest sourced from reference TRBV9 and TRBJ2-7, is DSGVTQTPKHLITATGQRVTLRCSPRSGDLSVYWYQQSLDQGLQFLIQYYNGEERAKGNILERFSAQQFPDLHSELNLSSLELGDSALYFCASSVSRDYSYEQYFGPGTRLTVT.